This TCR beta chain came from a study of T cell changes during pregnancy in multiple sclerosis (dated by TCRdb to 2018 to 2020). About the investigation overall: The study examined how the T cell repertoire changed over the course of pregnancy in women with multiple sclerosis.

Concerning this clone itself: Its target antigen remains unknown. No much larger clone exists at a distance of one base, and base qualities are not known.

The library was prepared using the immunoSEQ multiplex PCR assay. Here the immuneACCESS table is served through TCRdb, limited to in-frame sequences with V and J called. Missing clones are a known gap in these copies; in checked studies unresolved V genes cover under half, and the rest lacks a known reason. This sample lists 45,000 to 60,000 clones; about 91% were detected once. Together, the top ten hold approximately 1.1% of the sample. This sequence originates from a female donor in good health, enrolled as a control in a pregnancy study. Sequencing used peripheral blood, obtained after pregnancy.

The sequenced DNA: TGTGCCAGCAGTGATGGGGGGACTAGCGGCCCAGATACGCAGTATTTT. The translation is CASSDGGTSGPDTQYF. The chain is assembled from TRBV6-4 and TRBJ2-3, and TRBD2 aligns with 11 junction nucleotides. Reading the germline V gene gives CDR1 MRHNA and CDR2 SNTAGT. The CDR3 starts with the cysteine, ends with the phenylalanine, and has 16 residues. CDR3 DNA is the only sequence kept; it has 48 bases, read in frame from the first base. Trimming accounts for 3 bases at V and 4 bases at J, while the number of junction bases matched to no gene is 6.